This is a list of T cell receptor beta chains from one sample in a study of T cell responses to AZD1222 COVID-19 vaccine. Sequencing was performed with immunoSEQ multiplex PCR; in TCRdb, only in-frame clones are kept and a portion is missing. The data contain 95,000 to 150,000 clones, 85% to 90% of them seen just once; the ten biggest clones take up 6.5% to 9.5%. This specimen consisted of peripheral blood, obtained on day 0 of AZD1222 vaccination. All receptors come from an adult in good health. CDR3s leave out the opening cysteine and the closing phenylalanine or tryptophan. Each record gives: V gene, J gene, CDR3 protein.

TRBV13	TRBJ2-3	ASSLGTSGTTDTQY
TRBV27	TRBJ2-7	ASSSRLAAYVEQY
TRBV11-2	TRBJ2-1	ASSLQGGLGNEQF
TRBV19	TRBJ1-1	ASSIVRNTEAF
TRBV30	TRBJ1-5	AWSTSGDQPQH
TRBV7-9	TRBJ2-7	ASSPGQGRQY
TRBV7-9	TRBJ2-7	ASSLSFRDYEQY
TRBV4-1	TRBJ1-6	ASSHFPGQGNSPLH
TRBV7-8	TRBJ2-7	ASNTGTWAYEQY
TRBV4-3	TRBJ1-1	ASSQGQSWGTEAF
TRBV19	TRBJ2-1	ASRSRTSGGGEQF
TRBV5-1	TRBJ1-3	ASSPEGASGNTIY
TRBV19	TRBJ1-2	ASSIGQYNYGYT
TRBV5-1	TRBJ2-4	ASSLEAGNIQY
TRBV3-1/TRBV3-2	TRBJ2-7	ASSPSTGTYEQY
TRBV30	TRBJ2-7	AWSAQLEEQY
TRBV29-1	TRBJ2-1	SAERSYNEQF
TRBV19	TRBJ1-5	ASSPRGMGESQPQH
TRBV3-1/TRBV3-2	TRBJ2-1	ASRGEYNEQF
TRBV7-2	TRBJ2-1	ASSSGLAYNEQF
TRBV7-8	TRBJ1-1	ASSLVPGETGAF
TRBV7-8	TRBJ2-1	ASSLVQKYFPPGNEQF
TRBV6-1	TRBJ1-4	ASSENKPLGGEKLF
TRBV7-3	TRBJ2-1	ASSSQGGNEQF
TRBV6-1	TRBJ1-3	ASSENSGNTIY
TRBV4-1	TRBJ1-5	ASSPSSLLNQPQH
TRBV5-5	TRBJ2-7	ASSLARGINEQY
TRBV3-1/TRBV3-2	TRBJ2-7	ASSQDGGMYGSEQY
TRBV3-1/TRBV3-2	TRBJ2-1	ASSQPSFLQF
TRBV19	TRBJ1-6	ASSIARANSPLH
TRBV20-1	TRBJ2-5	SASQNSGARETQY
TRBV3-1/TRBV3-2	TRBJ1-2	ASSPPRGHASGVYYGYT
TRBV6-6	TRBJ2-7	ASSPQGPGNSFPSHEQY
TRBV6-5	TRBJ1-5	ASSYTLPGTNQPQH
TRBV2	TRBJ2-7	ASRDRTYEQY
TRBV4-1	TRBJ2-4	ASRPGAGTSGENIQY
TRBV7-9	TRBJ1-3	ASSSATGVNTIY
TRBV28	TRBJ2-7	ASSFSGIYEQY
TRBV6-2/TRBV6-3	TRBJ2-1	ASSYLGGLNGQF
TRBV7-8	TRBJ2-7	ASSSRTGTSGVASSYEQY
TRBV6-5	TRBJ2-3	ASSYSGRGLADTQY
TRBV7-3	TRBJ2-1	ASSLKVAGYNEQF
TRBV11-2	TRBJ2-3	ASSTLLGTGKDTQY
TRBV7-2	TRBJ2-7	ASSLGLGGYEQY